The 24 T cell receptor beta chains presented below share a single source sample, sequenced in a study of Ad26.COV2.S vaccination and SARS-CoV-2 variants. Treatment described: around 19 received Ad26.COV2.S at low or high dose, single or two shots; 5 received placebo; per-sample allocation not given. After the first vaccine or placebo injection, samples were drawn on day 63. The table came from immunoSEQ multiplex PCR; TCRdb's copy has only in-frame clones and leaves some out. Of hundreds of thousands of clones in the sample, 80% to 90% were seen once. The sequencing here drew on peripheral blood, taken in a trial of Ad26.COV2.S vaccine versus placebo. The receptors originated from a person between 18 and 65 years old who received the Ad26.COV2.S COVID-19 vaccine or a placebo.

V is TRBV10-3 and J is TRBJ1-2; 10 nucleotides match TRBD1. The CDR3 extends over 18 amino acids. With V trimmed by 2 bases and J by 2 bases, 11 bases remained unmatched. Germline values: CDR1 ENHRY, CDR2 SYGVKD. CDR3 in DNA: TGTGCCATCAGTGAGACAGGGACAGGGGTTGATACGAACTATGGCTACACCTTC. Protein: CAISETGTGVDTNYGYTF.

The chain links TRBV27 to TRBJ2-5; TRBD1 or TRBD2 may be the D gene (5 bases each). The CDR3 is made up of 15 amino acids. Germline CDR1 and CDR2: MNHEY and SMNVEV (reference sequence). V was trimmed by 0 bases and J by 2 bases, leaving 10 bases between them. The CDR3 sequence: CASSLSTGGQETQYF. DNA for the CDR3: TGTGCCAGCAGTTTATCGACTGGGGGTCAAGAGACCCAGTACTTC.

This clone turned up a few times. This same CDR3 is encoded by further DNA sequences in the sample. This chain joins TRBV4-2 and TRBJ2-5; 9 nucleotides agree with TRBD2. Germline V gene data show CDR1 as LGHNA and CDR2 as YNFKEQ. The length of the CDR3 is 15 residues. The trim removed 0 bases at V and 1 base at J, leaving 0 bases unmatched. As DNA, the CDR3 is TGTGCCAGCAGCCAAGAGCGGGGGGGCCAAGAGACCCAGTACTTC. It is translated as CASSQERGGQETQYF.

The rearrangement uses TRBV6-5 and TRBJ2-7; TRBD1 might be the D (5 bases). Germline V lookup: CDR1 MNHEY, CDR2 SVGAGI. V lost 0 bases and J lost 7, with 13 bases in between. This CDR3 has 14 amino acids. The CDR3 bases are TGTGCCAGCAGTTACTCCGCGCAGGGTGGAGAGCAGTACTTC. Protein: CASSYSAQGGEQYF.

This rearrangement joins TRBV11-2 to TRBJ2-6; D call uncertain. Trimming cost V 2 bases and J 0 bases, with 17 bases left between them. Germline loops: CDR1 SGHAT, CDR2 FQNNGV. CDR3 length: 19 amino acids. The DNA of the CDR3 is TGTGCCAGCAGCTTAACCCGGAGAAGCCCGCGCTCTGGGGCCAACGTCCTGACTTTC. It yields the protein CASSLTRRSPRSGANVLTF. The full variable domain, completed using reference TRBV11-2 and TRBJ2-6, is EAGVAQSPRYKIIEKRQSVAFWCNPISGHATLYWYQQILGQGPKLLIQFQNNGVVDDSQLPKDRFSAERLKGVDSTLKIQPAKLEDSAVYLCASSLTRRSPRSGANVLTFGAGSRLTVL.

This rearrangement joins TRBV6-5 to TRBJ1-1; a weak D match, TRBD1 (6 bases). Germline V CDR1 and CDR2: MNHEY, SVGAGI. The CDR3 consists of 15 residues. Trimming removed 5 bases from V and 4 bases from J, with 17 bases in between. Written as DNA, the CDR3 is TGTGCCAGCAGTCCCCGGACAGCCCGGAGCACTGAAGCTTTCTTT. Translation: CASSPRTARSTEAFF.

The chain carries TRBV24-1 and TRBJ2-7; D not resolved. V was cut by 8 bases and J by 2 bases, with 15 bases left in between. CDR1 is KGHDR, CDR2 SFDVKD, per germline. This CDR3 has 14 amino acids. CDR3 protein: CATKKVVEPYEQYF. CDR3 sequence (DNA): TGTGCCACCAAAAAGGTGGTGGAACCCTACGAGCAGTACTTC.

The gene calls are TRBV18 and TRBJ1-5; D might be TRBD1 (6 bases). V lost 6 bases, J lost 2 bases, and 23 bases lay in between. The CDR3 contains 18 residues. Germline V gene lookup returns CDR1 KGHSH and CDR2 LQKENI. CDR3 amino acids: CASSRSGIRGGGNQPQHF. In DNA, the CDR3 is TGTGCCAGCTCCCGCTCCGGAATCAGGGGTGGGGGCAATCAGCCCCAGCATTTT. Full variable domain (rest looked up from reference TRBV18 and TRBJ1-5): NAGVMQNPRHLVRRRGQEARLRCSPMKGHSHVYWYRQLPEEGLKFMVYLQKENIIDESGMPKERFSAEFPKEGPSILRIQQVVRGDSAAYFCASSRSGIRGGGNQPQHFGDGTRLSIL.

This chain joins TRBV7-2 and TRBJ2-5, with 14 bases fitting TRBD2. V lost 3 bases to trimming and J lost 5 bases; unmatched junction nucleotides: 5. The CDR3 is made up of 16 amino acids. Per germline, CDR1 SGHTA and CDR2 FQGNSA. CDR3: CASSFTRLAGGETQYF. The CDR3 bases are TGTGCCAGCAGCTTTACCCGACTAGCGGGGGGGGAGACCCAGTACTTC.

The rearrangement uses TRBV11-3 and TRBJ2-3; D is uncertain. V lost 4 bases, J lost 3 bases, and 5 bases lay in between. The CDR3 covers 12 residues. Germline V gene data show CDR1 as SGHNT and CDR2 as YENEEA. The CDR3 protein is CASSSGTDTQYF. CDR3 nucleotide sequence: TGTGCCAGCAGCTCTGGGACAGATACGCAGTATTTT.

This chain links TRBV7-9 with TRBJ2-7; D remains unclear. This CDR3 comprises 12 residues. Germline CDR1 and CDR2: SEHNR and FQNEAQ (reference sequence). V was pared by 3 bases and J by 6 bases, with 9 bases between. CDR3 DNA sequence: TGTGCCAGCAGCTTTAGGCCGTTCGAGCAGTACTTC. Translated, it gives CASSFRPFEQYF.

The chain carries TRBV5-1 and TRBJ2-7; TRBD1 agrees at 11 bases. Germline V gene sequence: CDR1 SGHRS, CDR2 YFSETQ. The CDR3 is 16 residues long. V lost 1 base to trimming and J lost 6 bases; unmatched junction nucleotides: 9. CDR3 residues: CASSLPGQGALGEQYF. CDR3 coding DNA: TGCGCCAGCAGCTTGCCCGGACAGGGGGCGCTTGGCGAGCAGTACTTC.

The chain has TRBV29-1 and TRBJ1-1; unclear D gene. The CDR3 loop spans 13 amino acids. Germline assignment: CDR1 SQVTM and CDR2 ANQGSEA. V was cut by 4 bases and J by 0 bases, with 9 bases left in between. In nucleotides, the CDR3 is TGCAGCGTTGGTCCAGGAATGAACACTGAAGCTTTCTTT. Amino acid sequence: CSVGPGMNTEAFF.

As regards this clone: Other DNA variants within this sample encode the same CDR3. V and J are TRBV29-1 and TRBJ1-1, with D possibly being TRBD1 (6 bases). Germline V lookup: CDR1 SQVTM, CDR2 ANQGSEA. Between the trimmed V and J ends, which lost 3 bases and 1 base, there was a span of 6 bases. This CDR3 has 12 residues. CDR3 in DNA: TGCAGCGTTGAGGGACAGAACACTGAAGCTTTCTTT. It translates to CSVEGQNTEAFF.

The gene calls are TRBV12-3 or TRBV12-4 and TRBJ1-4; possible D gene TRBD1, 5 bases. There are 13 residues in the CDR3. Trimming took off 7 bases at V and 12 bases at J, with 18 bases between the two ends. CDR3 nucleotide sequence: TGTGCCAGCACCCTGACAGCCCCGGGTGAACTGTTTTTT. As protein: CASTLTAPGELFF.

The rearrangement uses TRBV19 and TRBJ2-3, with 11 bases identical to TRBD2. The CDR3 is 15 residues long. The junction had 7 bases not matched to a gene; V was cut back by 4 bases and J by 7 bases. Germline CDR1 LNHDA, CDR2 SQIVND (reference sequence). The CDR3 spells CASSTASGGLNTQYF. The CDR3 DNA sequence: TGTGCCAGTAGTACCGCTAGCGGGGGGCTGAATACGCAGTATTTT.

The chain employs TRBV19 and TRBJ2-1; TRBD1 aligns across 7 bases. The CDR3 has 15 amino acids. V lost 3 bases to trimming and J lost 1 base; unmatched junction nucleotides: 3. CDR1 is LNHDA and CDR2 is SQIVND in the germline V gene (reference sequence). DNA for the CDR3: TGTGCCAGTAGTATCCGGACAGGATCCTACAATGAGCAGTTCTTC. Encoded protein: CASSIRTGSYNEQFF. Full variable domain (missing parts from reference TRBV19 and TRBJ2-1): DGGITQSPKYLFRKEGQNVTLSCEQNLNHDAMYWYRQDPGQGLRLIYYSQIVNDFQKGDIAEGYSVSREKKESFPLTVTSAQKNPTAFYLCASSIRTGSYNEQFFGPGTRLTVL.

CDR3 in DNA: TGTGCCAGCAGCTGGACAGGCAAGGACGAGCAGTACTTC. It translates to CASSWTGKDEQYF. The chain links TRBV7-3 to TRBJ2-7; TRBD1 agrees at 7 bases. The V gene end was trimmed by 4 bases and the J gene end by 5 bases; junction bases not matched to a gene: 5. Germline V lookup: CDR1 SGHTA, CDR2 FQGTGA. CDR3 length: 13 amino acids.

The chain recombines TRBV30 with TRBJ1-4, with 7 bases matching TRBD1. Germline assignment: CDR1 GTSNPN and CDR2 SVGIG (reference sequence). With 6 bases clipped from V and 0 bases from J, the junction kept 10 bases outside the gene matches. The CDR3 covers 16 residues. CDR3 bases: TGTGCCTGTCAACGGGACAGAGATACAACTAATGAAAAACTGTTTTTT. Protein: CACQRDRDTTNEKLFF.

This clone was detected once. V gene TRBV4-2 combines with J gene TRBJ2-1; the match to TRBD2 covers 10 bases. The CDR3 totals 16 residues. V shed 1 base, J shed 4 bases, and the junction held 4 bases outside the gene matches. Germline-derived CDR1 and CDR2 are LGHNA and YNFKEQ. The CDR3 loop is CASSQVTSGVYNEQFF. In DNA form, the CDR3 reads TGTGCCAGCAGCCAAGTTACTAGCGGGGTTTACAATGAGCAGTTCTTC.

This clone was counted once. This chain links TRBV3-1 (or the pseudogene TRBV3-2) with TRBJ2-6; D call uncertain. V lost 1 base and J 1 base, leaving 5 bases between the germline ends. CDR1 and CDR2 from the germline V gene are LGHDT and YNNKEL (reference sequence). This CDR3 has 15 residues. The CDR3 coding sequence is TGTGCCAGCAGCCAAGCCGGGTCTGGGGCCAACGTCCTGACTTTC. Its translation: CASSQAGSGANVLTF.

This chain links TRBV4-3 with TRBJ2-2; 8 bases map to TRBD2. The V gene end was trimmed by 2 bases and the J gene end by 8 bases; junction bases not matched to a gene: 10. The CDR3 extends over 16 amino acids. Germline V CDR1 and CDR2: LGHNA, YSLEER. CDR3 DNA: TGCGCCAGCAGCCAACCCAACCGGGGGGGCAAGGGGGAGCTGTTTTTT. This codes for CASSQPNRGGKGELFF.

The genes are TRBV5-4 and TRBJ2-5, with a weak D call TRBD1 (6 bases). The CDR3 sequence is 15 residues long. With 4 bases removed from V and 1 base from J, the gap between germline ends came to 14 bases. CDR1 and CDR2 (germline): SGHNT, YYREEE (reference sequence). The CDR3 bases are TGTGCCAGCAGCGGACAGACAGTCCCCCAAGAGACCCAGTACTTC. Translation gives CASSGQTVPQETQYF.

CDR3 sequence: CASSDGTAYNEQFF. The CDR3 nucleotides read TGTGCCAGCAGCGATGGGACAGCCTACAATGAGCAGTTCTTC. The chain has TRBV11-3 and TRBJ2-1; 7 positions match TRBD1. The trim removed 5 bases at V and 2 bases at J, leaving 3 bases unmatched. Germline CDR1 reads SGHNT; CDR2 reads YENEEA. This CDR3 spans 14 amino acids.